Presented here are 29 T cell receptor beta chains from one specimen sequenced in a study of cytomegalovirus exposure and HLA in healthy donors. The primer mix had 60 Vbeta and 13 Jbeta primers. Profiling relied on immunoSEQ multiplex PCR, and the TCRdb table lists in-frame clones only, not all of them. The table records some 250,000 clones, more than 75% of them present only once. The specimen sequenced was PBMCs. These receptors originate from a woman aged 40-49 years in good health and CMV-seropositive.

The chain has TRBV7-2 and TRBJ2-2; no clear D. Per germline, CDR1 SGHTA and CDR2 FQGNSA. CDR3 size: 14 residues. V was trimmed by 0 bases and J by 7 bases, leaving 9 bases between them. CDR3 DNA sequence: TGTGCCAGCAGCTTAGCGGCCTCAGTCGGGGAGCTGTTTTTT. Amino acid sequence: CASSLAASVGELFF.

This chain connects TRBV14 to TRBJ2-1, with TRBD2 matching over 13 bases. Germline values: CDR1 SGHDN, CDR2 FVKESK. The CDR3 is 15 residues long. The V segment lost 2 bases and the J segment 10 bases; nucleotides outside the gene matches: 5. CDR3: CASSQTSGRAREQFF. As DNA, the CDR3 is TGTGCCAGCAGCCAAACTAGCGGGAGGGCACGGGAGCAGTTCTTC. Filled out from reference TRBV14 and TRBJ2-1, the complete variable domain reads EAGVTQFPSHSVIEKGQTVTLRCDPISGHDNLYWYRRVMGKEIKFLLHFVKESKQDESGMPNNRFLAERTGGTYSTLKVQPAELEDSGVYFCASSQTSGRAREQFFGPGTRLTVL.

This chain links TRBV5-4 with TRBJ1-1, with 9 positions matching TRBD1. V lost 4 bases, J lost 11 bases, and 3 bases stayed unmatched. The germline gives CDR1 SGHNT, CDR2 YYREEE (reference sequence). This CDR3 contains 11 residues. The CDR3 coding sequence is TGTGCCAGCAGCCAAGGACAGGGGGCTTTCTTT. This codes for CASSQGQGAFF.

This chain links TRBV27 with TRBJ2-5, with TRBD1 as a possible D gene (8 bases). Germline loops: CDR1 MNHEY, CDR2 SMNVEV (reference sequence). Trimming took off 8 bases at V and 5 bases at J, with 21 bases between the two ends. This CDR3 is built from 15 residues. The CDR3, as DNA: TGTGCCAGCGGTCCTAGGACAGGGAGGGGGGAGACCCAGTACTTC. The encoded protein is CASGPRTGRGETQYF.

CDR3 bases: TGTGCCAGCAGCGAGCCGGGACAGGGGGTTCCCACTGAAGCTTTCTTT. Translating it yields CASSEPGQGVPTEAFF. The chain employs TRBV9 and TRBJ1-1, with 11 bases fitting TRBD1. Germline-derived CDR1 and CDR2 are SGDLS and YYNGEE. The junction had 8 bases not matched to a gene; V was cut back by 3 bases and J by 4 bases. CDR3 size: 16 residues.

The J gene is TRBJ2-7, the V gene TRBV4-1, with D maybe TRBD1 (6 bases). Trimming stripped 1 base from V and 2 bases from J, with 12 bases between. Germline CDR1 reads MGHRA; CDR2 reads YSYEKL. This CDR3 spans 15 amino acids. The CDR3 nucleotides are TGCGCCAGCAGCCAAGGGATAGCAGGGGCCTACGAGCAGTACTTC. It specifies CASSQGIAGAYEQYF.

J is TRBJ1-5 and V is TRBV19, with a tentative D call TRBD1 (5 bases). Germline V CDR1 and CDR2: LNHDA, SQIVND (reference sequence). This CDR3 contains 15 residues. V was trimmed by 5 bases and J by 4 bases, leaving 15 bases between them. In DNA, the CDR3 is TGTGCCAGTAGTGCATCGACAGTTTGGAATCAGCCCCAGCATTTT. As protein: CASSASTVWNQPQHF.

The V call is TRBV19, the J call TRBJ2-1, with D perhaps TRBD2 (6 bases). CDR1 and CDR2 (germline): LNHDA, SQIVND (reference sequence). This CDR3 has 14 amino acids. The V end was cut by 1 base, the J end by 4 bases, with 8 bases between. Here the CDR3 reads CASSIGTTYNEQFF. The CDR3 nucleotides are TGTGCCAGTAGTATAGGGACTACATACAATGAGCAGTTCTTC.

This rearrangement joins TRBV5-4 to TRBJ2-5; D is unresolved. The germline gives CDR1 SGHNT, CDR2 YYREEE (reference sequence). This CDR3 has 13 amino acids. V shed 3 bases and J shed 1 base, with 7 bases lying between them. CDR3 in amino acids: CASSSPGQETQYF. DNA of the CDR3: TGTGCCAGCAGCTCACCGGGCCAAGAGACCCAGTACTTC. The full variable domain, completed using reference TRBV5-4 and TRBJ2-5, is ETGVTQSPTHLIKTRGQQVTLRCSSQSGHNTVSWYQQALGQGPQFIFQYYREEENGRGNFPPRFSGLQFPNYSSELNVNALELDDSALYLCASSSPGQETQYFGPGTRLLVL.

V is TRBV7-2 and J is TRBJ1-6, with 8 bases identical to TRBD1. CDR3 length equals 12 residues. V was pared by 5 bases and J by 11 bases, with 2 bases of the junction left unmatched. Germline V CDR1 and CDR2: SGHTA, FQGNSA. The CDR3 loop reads CASSPDRAPLHF. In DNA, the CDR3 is TGTGCCAGCAGCCCGGACAGGGCACCCCTCCACTTT.

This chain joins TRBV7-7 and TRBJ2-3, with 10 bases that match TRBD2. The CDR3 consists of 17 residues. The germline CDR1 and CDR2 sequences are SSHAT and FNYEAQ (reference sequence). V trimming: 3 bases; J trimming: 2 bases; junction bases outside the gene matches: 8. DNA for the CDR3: TGTGCCAGCAGCTTGGGTTTAGCGGGGGGCAACACAGATACGCAGTATTTT. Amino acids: CASSLGLAGGNTDTQYF.

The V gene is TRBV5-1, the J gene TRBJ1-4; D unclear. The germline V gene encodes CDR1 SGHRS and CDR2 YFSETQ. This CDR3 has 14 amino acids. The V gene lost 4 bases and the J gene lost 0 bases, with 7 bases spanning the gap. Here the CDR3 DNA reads TGCGCCAGCAGCGCGACACCAACTAATGAAAAACTGTTTTTT. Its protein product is CASSATPTNEKLFF. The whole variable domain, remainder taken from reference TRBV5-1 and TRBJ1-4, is KAGVTQTPRYLIKTRGQQVTLSCSPISGHRSVSWYQQTPGQGLQFLFEYFSETQRNKGNFPGRFSGRQFSNSRSEMNVSTLELGDSALYLCASSATPTNEKLFFGSGTQLSVL.

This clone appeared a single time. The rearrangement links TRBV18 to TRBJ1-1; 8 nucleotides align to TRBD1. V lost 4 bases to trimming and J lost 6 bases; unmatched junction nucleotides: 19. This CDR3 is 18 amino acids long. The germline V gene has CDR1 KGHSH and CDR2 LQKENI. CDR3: CASSLTYESGTGGAEAFF. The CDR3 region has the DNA TGTGCCAGCTCACTCACTTACGAGAGCGGCACAGGGGGGGCTGAAGCTTTCTTT.

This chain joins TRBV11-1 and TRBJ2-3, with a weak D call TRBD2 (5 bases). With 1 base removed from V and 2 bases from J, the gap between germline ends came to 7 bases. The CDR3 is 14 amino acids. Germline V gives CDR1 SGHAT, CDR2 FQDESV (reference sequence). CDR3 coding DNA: TGTGCCAGCAGCTTAGGACTAAACACAGATACGCAGTATTTT. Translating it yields CASSLGLNTDTQYF.

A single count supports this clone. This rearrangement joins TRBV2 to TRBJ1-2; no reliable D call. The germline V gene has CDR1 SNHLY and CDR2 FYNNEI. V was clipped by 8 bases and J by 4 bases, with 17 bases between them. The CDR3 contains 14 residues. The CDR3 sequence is CASGGSGFPYGYTF. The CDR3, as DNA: TGTGCCAGCGGTGGGTCGGGGTTTCCCTATGGCTACACCTTC.

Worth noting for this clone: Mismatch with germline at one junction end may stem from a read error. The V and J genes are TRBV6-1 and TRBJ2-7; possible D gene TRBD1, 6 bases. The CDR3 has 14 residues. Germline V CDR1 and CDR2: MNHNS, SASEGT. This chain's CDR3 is CASGSRDTSYGQYF. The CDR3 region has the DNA TGTGCCAGCGGTAGCCGGGACACTTCCTACGGGCAGTACTTC.

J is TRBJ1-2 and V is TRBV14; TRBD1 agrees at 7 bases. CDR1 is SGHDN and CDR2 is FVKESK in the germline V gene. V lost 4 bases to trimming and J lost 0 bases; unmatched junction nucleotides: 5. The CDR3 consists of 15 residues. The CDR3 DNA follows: TGTGCCAGCAGCCGACAAGGGACAGCTAACTATGGCTACACCTTC. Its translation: CASSRQGTANYGYTF. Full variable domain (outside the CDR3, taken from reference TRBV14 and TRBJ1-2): EAGVTQFPSHSVIEKGQTVTLRCDPISGHDNLYWYRRVMGKEIKFLLHFVKESKQDESGMPNNRFLAERTGGTYSTLKVQPAELEDSGVYFCASSRQGTANYGYTFGSGTRLTVV.

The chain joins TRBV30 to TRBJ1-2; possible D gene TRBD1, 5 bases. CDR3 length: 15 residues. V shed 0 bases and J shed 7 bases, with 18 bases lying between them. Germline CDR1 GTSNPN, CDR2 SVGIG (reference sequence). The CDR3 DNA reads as TGTGCCTGGAGTGTACTCGGACACTCTTCGGCTGGCTACACCTTC. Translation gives CAWSVLGHSSAGYTF.

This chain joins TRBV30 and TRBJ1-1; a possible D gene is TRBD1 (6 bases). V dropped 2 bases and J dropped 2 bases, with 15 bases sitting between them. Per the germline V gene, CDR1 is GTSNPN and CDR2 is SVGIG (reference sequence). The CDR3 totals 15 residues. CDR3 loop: CAWSHLGARNTEAFF. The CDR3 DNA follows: TGTGCCTGGAGTCATCTGGGGGCCCGAAACACTGAAGCTTTCTTT. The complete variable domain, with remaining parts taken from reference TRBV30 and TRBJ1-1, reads SQTIHQWPATLVQPVGSPLSLECTVEGTSNPNLYWYRQAAGRGLQLLFYSVGIGQISSEVPQNLSASRPQDRQFILSSKKLLLSDSGFYLCAWSHLGARNTEAFFGQGTRLTVV.

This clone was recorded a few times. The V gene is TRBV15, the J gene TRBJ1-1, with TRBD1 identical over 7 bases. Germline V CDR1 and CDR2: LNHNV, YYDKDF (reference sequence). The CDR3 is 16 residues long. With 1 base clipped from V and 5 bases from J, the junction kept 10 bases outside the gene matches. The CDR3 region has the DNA TGTGCCACCAGCAGAGGTAGACAGGGTAGATTGACTGAAGCTTTCTTT. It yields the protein CATSRGRQGRLTEAFF. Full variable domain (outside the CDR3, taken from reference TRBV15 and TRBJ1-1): DAMVIQNPRYQVTQFGKPVTLSCSQTLNHNVMYWYQQKSSQAPKLLFHYYDKDFNNEADTPDNFQSRRPNTSFCFLDIRSPGLGDTAMYLCATSRGRQGRLTEAFFGQGTRLTVV.

The CDR3 protein is CAISVWGRENYGYTF. CDR3 nucleotide sequence: TGTGCCATCAGTGTATGGGGGCGCGAGAACTATGGCTACACCTTC. The chain uses TRBV10-3 and TRBJ1-2; maybe TRBD1 (6 bases). Trimming pared 4 bases from V and 2 bases from J, leaving 14 bases between. This CDR3 is 15 amino acids long. From germline, CDR1 is ENHRY and CDR2 SYGVKD.

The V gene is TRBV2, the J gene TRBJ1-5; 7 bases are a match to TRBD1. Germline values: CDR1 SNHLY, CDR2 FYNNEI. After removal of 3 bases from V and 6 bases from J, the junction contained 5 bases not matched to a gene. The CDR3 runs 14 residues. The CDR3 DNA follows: TGTGCCAGCAGTGATCGCAGGGGGACTCAGCCCCAGCATTTT. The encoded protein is CASSDRRGTQPQHF. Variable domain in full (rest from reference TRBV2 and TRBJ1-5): EPEVTQTPSHQVTQMGQEVILRCVPISNHLYFYWYRQILGQKVEFLVSFYNNEISEKSEIFDDQFSVERPDGSNFTLKIRSTKLEDSAMYFCASSDRRGTQPQHFGDGTRLSIL.

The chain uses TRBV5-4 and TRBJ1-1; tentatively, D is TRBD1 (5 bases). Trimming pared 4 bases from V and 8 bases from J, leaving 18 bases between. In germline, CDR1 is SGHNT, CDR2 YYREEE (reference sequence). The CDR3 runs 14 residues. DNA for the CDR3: TGTGCCAGCAGCCAAGTTGGGGGGAGGGAAGAAGCTTTCTTT. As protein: CASSQVGGREEAFF. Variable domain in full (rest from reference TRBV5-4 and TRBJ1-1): ETGVTQSPTHLIKTRGQQVTLRCSSQSGHNTVSWYQQALGQGPQFIFQYYREEENGRGNFPPRFSGLQFPNYSSELNVNALELDDSALYLCASSQVGGREEAFFGQGTRLTVV.

The CDR3 DNA sequence: TGTGCCAGCAGCCAAGCAGGGGATGCTTTCTTT. Translated: CASSQAGDAFF. The genes are TRBV4-2 and TRBJ1-1; D possibly corresponds to TRBD1 (6 bases). V lost 1 base and J 11 bases, leaving 8 bases between the germline ends. CDR3 length equals 11 residues. Germline V lookup: CDR1 LGHNA, CDR2 YNFKEQ.

The CDR3 is CASGLSSGSGYEQYF. The CDR3 DNA reads as TGTGCTAGTGGTTTGTCTAGCGGGAGTGGTTACGAGCAGTACTTC. The rearrangement uses TRBV12-5 and TRBJ2-7; 10 nucleotides match TRBD2. This CDR3 has 15 amino acids. V was clipped by 2 bases and J by 4 bases; unmatched bases: 5. The V gene's germline CDR1 is LGHNT and CDR2 FRNRAP.

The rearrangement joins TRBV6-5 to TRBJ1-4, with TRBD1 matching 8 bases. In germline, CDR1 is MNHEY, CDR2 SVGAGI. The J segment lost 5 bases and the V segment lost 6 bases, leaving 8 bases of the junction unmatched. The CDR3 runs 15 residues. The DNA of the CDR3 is TGTGCCAGCAGACCCCAGGGGGCGGTGAATGAAAAACTGTTTTTT. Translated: CASRPQGAVNEKLFF.

The CDR3 reads CASSSNSGGADTQYF. The CDR3 nucleotides are TGTGCCAGCAGCTCCAATAGCGGGGGGGCAGATACGCAGTATTTT. The V and J genes are TRBV7-2 and TRBJ2-3; 11 bases fit TRBD2. CDR3 size: 15 residues. V lost 4 bases to trimming and J lost 4 bases; unmatched junction nucleotides: 4. Germline lookup yields CDR1 SGHTA and CDR2 FQGNSA.

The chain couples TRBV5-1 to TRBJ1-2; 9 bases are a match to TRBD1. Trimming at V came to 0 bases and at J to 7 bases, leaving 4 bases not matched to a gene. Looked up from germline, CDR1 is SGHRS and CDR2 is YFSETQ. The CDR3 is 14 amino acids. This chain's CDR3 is CASSLGDRAGGYTF. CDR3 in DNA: TGCGCCAGCAGCTTGGGGGACAGGGCGGGTGGCTACACCTTC.

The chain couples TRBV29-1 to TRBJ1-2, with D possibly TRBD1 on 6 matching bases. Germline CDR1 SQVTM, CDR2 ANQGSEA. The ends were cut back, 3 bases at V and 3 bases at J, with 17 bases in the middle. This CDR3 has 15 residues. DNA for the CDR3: TGCAGCGTTGATTCCCGGGACATTCGGGACTATGGCTACACCTTC. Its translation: CSVDSRDIRDYGYTF.